The clone carrying this TCR beta chain was picked up a small number of times. Little can be read into the size of this beta chain, an off-target read in a library designed for alpha chains. This entry belongs to a study of spatial heterogeneity in lung cancer. Across the whole study: Each time, sequencing found more beta-chain sequences than alpha-chain sequences.

The ends lost 5 bases at V and 5 bases at J; junction bases unmatched: 11. Germline CDR1 reads LGHNT; CDR2 reads FRNRAP. The CDR3 consists of 16 residues. Individual TCR cDNA molecules each bore their own unique molecular identifier. TCRdb reanalysed the 5' RACE reads using MiXCR and keeps one entry per CDR3 protein. Among 420 or so distinct CDR3 sequences listed, approximately 40% were seen once. Sample time point: sample taken at primary tumor resection. Whole RNA was taken from tumor, nontumor lung or frozen PBMC; it was then sequenced unsorted. The clonotype was recovered from a male donor with early-stage non-small cell lung cancer. Sequences were derived from PBMCs, sampled at surgery. This rearrangement joins TRBV12-5 to TRBJ2-1, with 8 bases lining up with TRBD2. CDR3 sequence (DNA): TGTGCTAGTGGTGGGTTAGCGGGACAAGAGGACAATGAGCAGTTCTTC. This gives the protein CASGGLAGQEDNEQFF.